This T cell receptor (beta chain) was sequenced during a study of vaccination effects on CD4 cells after COVID-19. As for the study in general: Two doses of either BNT162b2 or mRNA-1273 were given to each participant. Overall study results and limits: Marked clonal contraction was seen late after vaccination (in both infection- and vaccine-induced clones).

The CDR3 extends over 16 amino acids. Germline V gene sequence: CDR1 SGHAT, CDR2 FQNNGV. The V segment lost 1 base and the J segment 2 bases; nucleotides outside the gene matches: 6. Antigen-specific CD4+ T cell clonotypes were called by their expansion after viral peptide-pool culture in ViraFEST. CD4+ T cell isolation took place after nine to eleven days of culture. All vaccine recipients tested negative for nucleocapsid antibodies and had never contracted SARS-CoV-2 infection. This clone was recorded once. Its specificity is unknown. Libraries were prepared by immunoSEQ multiplex PCR; TCRdb keeps only in-frame clonotypes and omits some of them. This table has 35,000 to 45,000 clones, about 66% appearing once.

The clonotype was recovered from a human donor who received a COVID-19 vaccine. Sequences were derived from CD4+ T cells from PBMCs cultured with HCoV-OC43 spike peptides, sampled before COVID-19 vaccination. Subset: HCoV-OC43 spike overlapping peptide pool stimulation. This chain uses TRBV11-2 with TRBJ2-3; 7 positions agree with TRBD2. In DNA, the CDR3 is TGTGCCAGCAGCTTAGCTCAGCGGGGATCCACAGATACGCAGTATTTT. Translated: CASSLAQRGSTDTQYF. Together with reference TRBV11-2 and TRBJ2-3, the CDR3 gives the full variable domain: EAGVAQSPRYKIIEKRQSVAFWCNPISGHATLYWYQQILGQGPKLLIQFQNNGVVDDSQLPKDRFSAERLKGVDSTLKIQPAKLEDSAVYLCASSLAQRGSTDTQYFGPGTRLTVL.